The clone carrying this T cell receptor (beta chain) was detected many times. What it recognizes is unknown. This CDR3 spans 17 amino acids. The germline gives CDR1 SGHDT, CDR2 YYEEEE. V was pared by 4 bases and J by 5 bases, with 22 bases between. TCRdb redid the calling of the 5' RACE reads with MiXCR, one entry per CDR3 protein. The sample shows 29,000 or so distinct CDR3 sequences, less than 5.5% of them seen only once. This entry comes from a study of T cells after yellow fever vaccination. Study overall: Those fractions that held only low numbers of cells were prepared using the SMART-Seq v4 Ultra Low Input RNA kit.

Study results and caveats: FACS-sorted repertoires could contain abundant clonotypes contaminating from the bulk population. Post-booster samples contained most primary-vaccination clones (nearly 98% CD4, around 90% CD8).

The clonotype originates from a man younger than 40 who received the YFV17D yellow fever vaccine. The material was CD8+ T cells sorted from PBMCs, obtained 10 days after the yellow fever booster vaccination. V usage is TRBV5-6 and J usage is TRBJ2-1; possible D gene TRBD2, 6 bases. DNA of the CDR3: TGTGCCAGCAGCATTGATGGGCTAGCGAACCCTAACAATGAGCAGTTCTTC. This sequence encodes CASSIDGLANPNNEQFF.